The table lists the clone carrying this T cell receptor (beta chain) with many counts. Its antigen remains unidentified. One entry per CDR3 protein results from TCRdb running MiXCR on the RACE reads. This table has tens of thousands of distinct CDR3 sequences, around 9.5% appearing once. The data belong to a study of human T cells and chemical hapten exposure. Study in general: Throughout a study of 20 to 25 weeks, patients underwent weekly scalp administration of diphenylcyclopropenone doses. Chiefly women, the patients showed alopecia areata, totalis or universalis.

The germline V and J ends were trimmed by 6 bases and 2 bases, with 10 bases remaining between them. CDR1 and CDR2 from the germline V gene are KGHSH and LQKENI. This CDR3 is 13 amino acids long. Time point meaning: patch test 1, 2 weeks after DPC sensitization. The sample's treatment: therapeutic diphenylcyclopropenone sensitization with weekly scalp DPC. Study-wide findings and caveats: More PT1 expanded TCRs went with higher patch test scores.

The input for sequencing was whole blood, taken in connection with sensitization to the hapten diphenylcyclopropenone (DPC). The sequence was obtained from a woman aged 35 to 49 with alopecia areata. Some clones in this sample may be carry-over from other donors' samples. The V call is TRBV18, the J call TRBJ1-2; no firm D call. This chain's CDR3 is CASSPGFNYGYTF. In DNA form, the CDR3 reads TGTGCCAGCTCGCCTGGGTTCAACTATGGCTACACCTTC.